This TCR beta chain was identified in a study of blood T cell repertoires in COVID-19. Background on the study: Sample material is recorded as cDNA or gDNA derived from T cells, B-cell-depleted T cells, or PBMCs.

Assay: immunoSEQ multiplex PCR; the TCRdb copy retains only in-frame clones and omits some. The data contain 100,000 to 150,000 clones, roughly 86% of them singletons. This clonotype was obtained from a human donor in a cohort sampled during active COVID-19. Source material: peripheral blood.

DNA for the CDR3: TGTGCCAGCAGCTCGACGCCAAGGAGCCCGACCGGGGAGCTGTTTTTT. Amino acid sequence: CASSSTPRSPTGELFF. The chain combines TRBV7-9 with TRBJ2-2; D call uncertain. The CDR3 has 16 residues. V lost 4 bases and J 5 bases, leaving 17 bases between the germline ends. CDR1 and CDR2 from the germline V gene are SEHNR and FQNEAQ (reference sequence). The variable domain in full, completed from reference TRBV7-9 and TRBJ2-2, reads DTGVSQNPRHKITKRGQNVTFRCDPISEHNRLYWYRQTLGQGPEFLTYFQNEAQLEKSRLLSDRFSAERPKGSFSTLEIQRTEQGDSAMYLCASSSTPRSPTGELFFGEGSRLTVL.